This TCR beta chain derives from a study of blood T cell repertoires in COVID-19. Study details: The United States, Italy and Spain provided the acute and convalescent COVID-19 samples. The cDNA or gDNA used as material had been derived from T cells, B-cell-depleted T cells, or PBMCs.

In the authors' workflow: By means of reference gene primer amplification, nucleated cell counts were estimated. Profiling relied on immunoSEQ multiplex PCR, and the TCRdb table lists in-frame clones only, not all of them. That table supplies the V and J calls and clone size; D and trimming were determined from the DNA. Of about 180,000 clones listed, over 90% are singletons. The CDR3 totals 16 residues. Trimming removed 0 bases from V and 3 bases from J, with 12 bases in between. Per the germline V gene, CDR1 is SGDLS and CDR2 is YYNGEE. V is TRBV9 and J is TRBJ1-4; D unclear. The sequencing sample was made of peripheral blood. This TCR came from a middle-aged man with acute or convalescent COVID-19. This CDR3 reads CASSVDGFAANEKLFF. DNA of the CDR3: TGTGCCAGCAGCGTAGACGGGTTTGCGGCTAATGAAAAACTGTTTTTT.